This TCR beta chain was observed in a study of vaccination effects on CD4 cells after COVID-19. The study, taken as a whole, reports: After vaccination, at late timepoints, clones induced by infection and by vaccine contracted markedly.

Germline V gene data show CDR1 as SGHDT and CDR2 as YYEEEE. V lost 4 bases and J 6 bases, leaving 16 bases between the germline ends. The CDR3 is 14 residues long. Before sequencing, viral peptide pools were used by the ViraFEST assay to expand antigen-specific CD4+ T cells. Researchers isolated CD4+ T cells once approximately eleven days of culture had elapsed. The person had a PCR-confirmed SARS-CoV-2 infection during March to December 2020. Libraries were prepared by immunoSEQ multiplex PCR; TCRdb keeps only in-frame clonotypes and omits some of them. The sample contains 20,000 to 30,000 clones, 65% to 75% of which appear only once. In the case of this clone: Antigen specificity is unknown.

The source material was CD4+ T cells from PBMCs cultured with SARS-CoV-2 spike peptides, sampled before COVID-19 vaccination. J is TRBJ1-1 and V is TRBV5-6; TRBD1 might be the D (5 bases). This clonotype was sampled from a human donor who had a prior SARS-CoV-2 infection. CDR3 sequence: CASSTPGQGPEAFF. The CDR3 bases are TGTGCCAGCAGCACCCCGGGGCAGGGTCCTGAAGCTTTCTTT.